These 27 T cell receptor beta chains were sequenced from one sample in a study of cytomegalovirus exposure and HLA in healthy donors. The PCR contained 60 Vbeta and 13 Jbeta primers. Profiled with immunoSEQ multiplex PCR; TCRdb holds only in-frame clones, not every one. Of 70,000 or so clones in the sample, around 68% are singletons; the top ten hold approximately 10%. Sequenced material: PBMCs. Receptor source: a woman in her thirties in good health and CMV-seronegative.

The V and J genes are TRBV7-9 and TRBJ2-7; TRBD1 agrees at 8 bases. Trimming removed 4 bases from V and 4 bases from J; junction bases left unmatched: 6. CDR3 length equals 14 residues. Germline-derived CDR1 and CDR2 are SEHNR and FQNEAQ (reference sequence). Here the CDR3 DNA reads TGTGCCAGCAGCTCCAGGACAGGGCTGTACGAGCAGTACTTC. This encodes CASSSRTGLYEQYF.

This clone was recorded a few times. The chain is built from TRBV11-2 and TRBJ1-4; D possibly corresponds to TRBD1 (5 bases). The germline V gene encodes CDR1 SGHAT and CDR2 FQNNGV. This CDR3 is 17 amino acids long. Trimming took 5 bases from V and 8 from J, leaving 24 bases between them. The CDR3 spells CASSSLVIPGEREKLFF. The CDR3 DNA is TGTGCCAGCAGCAGCTTAGTAATTCCGGGGGAGAGAGAAAAACTGTTTTTT.

This clone was seen more than once but under ten times. A read error is the likely source, as a far larger clone sits one nucleotide away. This same CDR3 is encoded by further DNA sequences in the sample. The chain joins TRBV7-2 to TRBJ2-7; the D gene is possibly TRBD1 (5 bases). The CDR3 spans 13 residues. Germline V gene sequence: CDR1 SGHTA, CDR2 FQGNSA. The CDR3, as DNA: TGTGCCAGTAGCTTAACAGGAGCCTACGAGCAGTACTTC. It translates to CASSLTGAYEQYF. Full variable domain (outside the CDR3, taken from reference TRBV7-2 and TRBJ2-7): GAGVSQSPSNKVTEKGKDVELRCDPISGHTALYWYRQSLGQGLEFLIYFQGNSAPDKSGLPSDRFSAERTGGSVSTLTIQRTQQEDSAVYLCASSLTGAYEQYFGPGTRLTVT.

The J gene is TRBJ2-3, the V gene TRBV19, with TRBD2 identical over 14 bases. CDR3 length: 15 amino acids. Trimming cost V 6 bases and J 5 bases; bases outside gene matches: 4. Germline V gene lookup returns CDR1 LNHDA and CDR2 SQIVND (reference sequence). CDR3 sequence: CASSLGLAGGDTQYF. The CDR3 DNA is TGTGCCAGTAGCCTTGGACTAGCGGGGGGAGATACGCAGTATTTT.

This clone was picked up a small number of times. This rearrangement joins TRBV10-3 to TRBJ2-5; TRBD2 matches 12 bases. With V trimmed by 10 bases and J by 3 bases, 6 bases remained unmatched. CDR1 is ENHRY, CDR2 SYGVKD, per germline. The CDR3 runs 14 residues. CDR3 loop: CATALAGGKETQYF. CDR3 nucleotides: TGTGCCACCGCCCTAGCGGGGGGGAAAGAGACCCAGTACTTC.

V usage is TRBV6-4 and J usage is TRBJ1-6; no definite D call. The V gene's germline CDR1 is MRHNA and CDR2 SNTAGT. This CDR3 contains 15 residues. The V end was cut by 6 bases, the J end by 5 bases, with 14 bases between. In DNA form, the CDR3 reads TGTGCCAGCAGAGGGTCCCGGGGAGATAATTCACCCCTCCACTTT. This codes for CASRGSRGDNSPLHF.

This clone occurred a few times. The chain couples TRBV4-2 to TRBJ2-3; TRBD1 aligns across 9 bases. The CDR3 has 19 residues. Germline V lookup: CDR1 LGHNA, CDR2 YNFKEQ. V was clipped by 0 bases and J by 2 bases; unmatched bases: 12. CDR3 DNA: TGTGCCAGCAGCCAAGAGGAGGGCGTGGGACAGGGATTCACAGATACGCAGTATTTT. It encodes CASSQEEGVGQGFTDTQYF.

This chain connects TRBV5-4 to TRBJ2-5; TRBD2 aligns across 11 bases. The V segment lost 4 bases and the J segment 5 bases; nucleotides outside the gene matches: 4. Germline CDR1 is SGHNT and CDR2 is YYREEE (reference sequence). The CDR3 contains 14 residues. The CDR3 here is CASSRTSGWETQYF. As DNA, the CDR3 is TGTGCCAGCAGCCGGACTAGCGGGTGGGAGACCCAGTACTTC.

V usage is TRBV4-2 and J usage is TRBJ2-7, with D possibly TRBD1 on 5 matching bases. Germline-derived CDR1 and CDR2 are LGHNA and YNFKEQ. This CDR3 is 15 amino acids long. The V and J ends lost 0 bases and 3 bases respectively, with 12 bases between them. The CDR3 is CASSQDRQGVYEQYF. CDR3 nucleotides: TGTGCCAGCAGCCAAGATCGGCAGGGTGTCTACGAGCAGTACTTC.

The CDR3 protein is CASAIRDNEQFF. CDR3 coding DNA: TGTGCCAGCGCTATACGGGACAATGAGCAGTTCTTC. The chain employs TRBV11-2 and TRBJ2-1, with D unclear. In germline, CDR1 is SGHAT, CDR2 FQNNGV. This CDR3 is built from 12 residues. The V and J ends lost 8 bases and 5 bases respectively, with 10 bases between them.

This clone was observed a handful of times. The CDR3 does not close with the conserved phenylalanine or tryptophan, likely indicating a read error. The chain uses TRBV7-2 and TRBJ2-2; no reliable D call. The CDR3 spans 15 residues. V shed 0 bases and J shed 4 bases, with 9 bases lying between them. Germline CDR1 and CDR2: SGHTA and FQGNSA. CDR3 in DNA: TGTGCCAGCAGCTTAGCTCCACGTGGCACCGGGGAGCTGTTTGTT. As protein: CASSLAPRGTGELFV.

This clone was seen more than once but under ten times. The rearrangement joins TRBV6-4 to TRBJ2-1, with TRBD1 matching over 9 bases. Germline CDR1 is MRHNA and CDR2 is SNTAGT. The CDR3 runs to 13 residues. With V trimmed by 0 bases and J by 9 bases, 0 bases remained unmatched. The CDR3 region is CASSDSDRGEQFF. The CDR3 bases are TGTGCCAGCAGTGACTCGGACAGGGGTGAGCAGTTCTTC.

This chain connects TRBV5-1 to TRBJ2-1; 8 nucleotides match TRBD2. The V segment lost 0 bases and the J segment 3 bases; nucleotides outside the gene matches: 2. Germline V lookup: CDR1 SGHRS, CDR2 YFSETQ. The CDR3 covers 15 residues. CDR3 bases: TGCGCCAGCAGCTTGGGCGGGGGGTTCTACAATGAGCAGTTCTTC. It yields the protein CASSLGGGFYNEQFF.

For this clone: One end of the junction does not line up with germline, which may come from a read error. The chain is built from TRBV30 and TRBJ1-1; D call uncertain. This CDR3 has 12 residues. Germline V gene sequence: CDR1 GTSNPN, CDR2 SVGIG (reference sequence). Here the CDR3 reads CAWSDGRGSGVF. The CDR3 DNA reads TGTGCCTGGAGTGATGGTAGAGGGAGCGGAGTCTTT.

This sequence joins TRBV7-2 and TRBJ1-6; perhaps TRBD1 as D (5 bases). In germline, CDR1 is SGHTA, CDR2 FQGNSA. There are 13 residues in the CDR3. Trimming removed 4 bases from V and 10 bases from J, with 11 bases in between. In DNA form, the CDR3 reads TGTGCCAGCAGCTCGCAGGGAAGGTCACCCCTCCACTTT. As protein: CASSSQGRSPLHF.

This chain joins TRBV2 and TRBJ1-5; D perhaps matches TRBD1 (5 bases). V lost 6 bases and J 6 bases, leaving 21 bases between the germline ends. The CDR3 covers 16 residues. Germline CDR1 is SNHLY and CDR2 is FYNNEI. The chain's CDR3 is CASRGDSGGWRQPQHF. CDR3 DNA sequence: TGTGCCAGCAGAGGGGATTCGGGAGGCTGGCGTCAGCCCCAGCATTTT.

The chain uses TRBV30 and TRBJ2-3, with 8 bases aligning to TRBD1. V gave up 2 bases and J gave up 2 bases; unmatched junction bases: 0. CDR1 GTSNPN and CDR2 SVGIG come from the germline V gene (reference sequence). The CDR3 loop spans 13 amino acids. For the CDR3, the DNA is TGTGCCTGGAGTCAGGGGGCCACAGATACGCAGTATTTT. This translates into CAWSQGATDTQYF.

CDR3 in amino acids: CASSFPGDGHSGNTIYF. CDR3 DNA sequence: TGTGCCAGCAGTTTCCCGGGGGACGGACACTCTGGAAACACCATATATTTT. This chain joins TRBV28 and TRBJ1-3, with D tentatively TRBD1 (5 bases). Germline V gene data show CDR1 as MDHEN and CDR2 as SYDVKM. The CDR3 spans 17 residues. Trimming took off 3 bases at V and 0 bases at J, with 15 bases between the two ends. Drawing the rest from reference TRBV28 and TRBJ1-3, the complete variable domain is DVKVTQSSRYLVKRTGEKVFLECVQDMDHENMFWYRQDPGLGLRLIYFSYDVKMKEKGDIPEGYSVSREKKERFSLILESASTNQTSMYLCASSFPGDGHSGNTIYFGEGSWLTVV.

CDR3 DNA: TGCAGCGTTGAAGATCTCCCACAGGGGGCAGATCAGCCCCAGCATTTT. Its protein is CSVEDLPQGADQPQHF. The chain is built from TRBV29-1 and TRBJ1-5; 9 bases map to TRBD1. Germline lookup yields CDR1 SQVTM and CDR2 ANQGSEA. The CDR3 has 16 amino acids. V shed 0 bases, J shed 5 bases, and the junction held 8 bases outside the gene matches.

In its sample, this clone was seen a few times. This sequence joins TRBV4-1 and TRBJ2-3, with D perhaps TRBD1 (6 bases). The germline V gene has CDR1 MGHRA and CDR2 YSYEKL. The CDR3 consists of 16 residues. V was pared by 1 base and J by 1 base, with 12 bases between. The CDR3 region has the DNA TGCGCCAGCAGCCAAGGAAGGGGGTTGGGCACAGATACGCAGTATTTT. Translation: CASSQGRGLGTDTQYF.

V gene TRBV6-6 combines with J gene TRBJ2-4, with D unresolved. CDR1 and CDR2 (germline): MNHNY, SVGAGI (reference sequence). This CDR3 comprises 12 residues. The V end was cut by 6 bases, the J end by 4 bases, with 7 bases between. The CDR3 loop reads CASSPEKNIQYF. In DNA form, the CDR3 reads TGTGCCAGCAGCCCGGAGAAAAACATTCAGTACTTC.

The chain couples TRBV11-2 to TRBJ2-3, with 7 bases matching TRBD1. This CDR3 contains 14 residues. Germline assignment: CDR1 SGHAT and CDR2 FQNNGV. The V segment lost 3 bases and the J segment 5 bases; nucleotides outside the gene matches: 5. Here the CDR3 DNA reads TGTGCCAGCAGCTTTGACAGGGACAAAGATACGCAGTATTTT. Its protein is CASSFDRDKDTQYF. The full variable domain, its missing parts supplied by reference TRBV11-2 and TRBJ2-3, is EAGVAQSPRYKIIEKRQSVAFWCNPISGHATLYWYQQILGQGPKLLIQFQNNGVVDDSQLPKDRFSAERLKGVDSTLKIQPAKLEDSAVYLCASSFDRDKDTQYFGPGTRLTVL.

V and J are TRBV5-4 and TRBJ1-1; TRBD1 agrees at 7 bases. The length of the CDR3 is 15 residues. CDR1 and CDR2 from the germline V gene are SGHNT and YYREEE (reference sequence). Trimming took 1 base from V and 2 from J; bases not matched to a gene: 5. This CDR3 is CASSLRQGFNTEAFF. The CDR3 DNA reads TGTGCCAGCAGCTTGCGACAGGGCTTCAACACTGAAGCTTTCTTT.

This clone was seen more than once but under ten times. The chain couples TRBV5-1 to TRBJ2-1; 10 bases are shared with TRBD2. CDR3 length: 18 amino acids. CDR1 SGHRS and CDR2 YFSETQ come from the germline V gene. Trimming cost V 0 bases and J 0 bases; bases outside gene matches: 6. Here the CDR3 reads CASSLGLAGVTSYNEQFF. The CDR3, as DNA: TGCGCCAGCAGCTTGGGGCTAGCGGGGGTTACCTCCTACAATGAGCAGTTCTTC.

This clone was picked up a small number of times. The CDR3 end shows no conserved phenylalanine or tryptophan, and so a read error is likely. Because the CDR3's place on the DNA is in doubt, the DNA is left out and the CDR3 is given as listed by TCRdb. The gene calls are TRBV5-6 and TRBJ1-1. Germline assignment: CDR1 SGHDT and CDR2 YYEEEE. The CDR3 spans 15 residues, counting both ends. The CDR3 region is CASRNGGLLNTEALV.

V and J are TRBV30 and TRBJ2-7, with D possibly being TRBD1 (6 bases). The CDR3 extends over 14 amino acids. Between the trimmed V and J ends, which lost 4 bases and 2 bases, there was a span of 15 bases. In germline, CDR1 is GTSNPN, CDR2 SVGIG (reference sequence). CDR3 protein: CAWTQRAGAYEQYF. The CDR3 DNA reads TGTGCCTGGACTCAAAGAGCAGGGGCCTACGAGCAGTACTTC.

The sample holds a few counts of this clone. The chain carries TRBV27 and TRBJ2-3, with D possibly being TRBD2 (7 bases). Trimming shortened V by 6 bases and J by 0 bases, and 13 bases separated the two germline ends. Per the germline V gene, CDR1 is MNHEY and CDR2 is SMNVEV (reference sequence). The CDR3 consists of 15 residues. The CDR3: CASRDPGGSTDTQYF. CDR3 DNA: TGTGCCAGCAGAGACCCGGGGGGCAGCACAGATACGCAGTATTTT.